Shown below are 30 T cell receptor beta chains from a single sample sequenced in a study of T-cell reconstitution after alpha-beta-depleted transplantation in children. Unique molecular identifiers were used in preparing the TCRbeta library. TCRdb re-derived calls from the PCR reads in MiXCR, one entry per CDR3 protein. The table has approximately 47,000 distinct CDR3 sequences, approximately 52% seen once. Source: peripheral blood, taken before TCRalphabeta/CD19-depleted stem cell transplant. The receptors here all came from a boy under three years old with SCID, due to receive a stem cell transplant.

This clonotype was observed a handful of times. J is TRBJ2-2 and V is TRBV27; TRBD1 matches at 10 bases. The CDR3 runs 15 residues. The germline gives CDR1 MNHEY, CDR2 SMNVEV (reference sequence). The V segment lost 2 bases and the J segment 3 bases; nucleotides outside the gene matches: 0. The CDR3 spells CASSLGTGDTGELFF. The CDR3 DNA reads TGTGCCAGCAGTTTAGGGACAGGGGACACCGGGGAGCTGTTTTTT.

The rearrangement uses TRBV27 and TRBJ2-3, with 7 bases matching TRBD1. CDR1 is MNHEY and CDR2 is SMNVEV in the germline V gene (reference sequence). CDR3 length equals 16 residues. V shed 5 bases, J shed 0 bases, and the junction held 8 bases outside the gene matches. CDR3 nucleotide sequence: TGTGCCAGCAGTCCCTGGGACAGCCCTAGCACAGATACGCAGTATTTT. Protein product: CASSPWDSPSTDTQYF.

The chain recombines TRBV7-9 with TRBJ2-5; 7 nucleotides line up with TRBD1. Germline V gene data show CDR1 as SEHNR and CDR2 as FQNEAQ (reference sequence). V gave up 1 base and J gave up 3 bases; unmatched junction bases: 5. CDR3 length equals 15 residues. CDR3 in amino acids: CASSLGATGEETQYF. Here the CDR3 DNA reads TGTGCCAGCAGCTTAGGTGCCACAGGGGAAGAGACCCAGTACTTC.

V is TRBV7-9 and J is TRBJ2-1; tentatively, D is TRBD1 (6 bases). V lost 5 bases, J lost 4 bases, and 18 bases lay in between. The CDR3 is 16 residues long. The germline V gene has CDR1 SEHNR and CDR2 FQNEAQ (reference sequence). The CDR3: CASSPRDTPNYNEQFF. CDR3 nucleotides: TGTGCCAGCAGCCCCCGGGACACGCCCAATTACAATGAGCAGTTCTTC. The variable domain in full, completed from reference TRBV7-9 and TRBJ2-1, reads DTGVSQNPRHKITKRGQNVTFRCDPISEHNRLYWYRQTLGQGPEFLTYFQNEAQLEKSRLLSDRFSAERPKGSFSTLEIQRTEQGDSAMYLCASSPRDTPNYNEQFFGPGTRLTVL.

This chain uses TRBV27 with TRBJ1-1, with D hard to call. CDR3 length equals 14 residues. The V and J ends lost 8 bases and 1 base respectively, with 14 bases between them. Germline values: CDR1 MNHEY, CDR2 SMNVEV (reference sequence). The DNA for the CDR3 is TGTGCCAGCGCCCCCAGGCCTGAGAACACTGAAGCTTTCTTT. This translates into CASAPRPENTEAFF.

In this sample, this clonotype turned up a few times. V usage is TRBV6-4 and J usage is TRBJ1-6; tentative D call: TRBD1 (6 bases). CDR3 size: 15 residues. Germline V CDR1 and CDR2: MRHNA, SNTAGT. The V and J ends lost 3 bases and 17 bases respectively, with 23 bases between them. The CDR3 coding sequence is TGTGCCAGCAGTGAATCCGCCGGTGGGGGCAGCCGTATCCACTTT. Translation: CASSESAGGGSRIHF.

The chain joins TRBV5-6 to TRBJ2-7, with D possibly being TRBD2 (7 bases). Germline CDR1 SGHDT, CDR2 YYEEEE. The length of the CDR3 is 17 residues. V lost 0 bases and J 2 bases, leaving 18 bases between the germline ends. The CDR3 loop is CASSLALGGGVTYEQYF. DNA of the CDR3: TGTGCCAGCAGCTTGGCATTGGGGGGGGGCGTCACCTACGAGCAGTACTTC.

This clonotype turned up a few times. V gene TRBV10-3 combines with J gene TRBJ2-7, with D possibly TRBD1 on 6 matching bases. CDR3 length: 13 residues. Per the germline V gene, CDR1 is ENHRY and CDR2 is SYGVKD. V was pared by 4 bases and J by 6 bases, with 13 bases between. The CDR3, as DNA: TGTGCCATCAGTGTGGCAGGGGACGGCGAGCAGTACTTC. Amino acids: CAISVAGDGEQYF.

The CDR3 DNA follows: TGCAGTGCTAGAGGGGGGACTGACACCCACACTGAAGCTTTCTTT. The encoded protein is CSARGGTDTHTEAFF. The chain carries TRBV20-1 and TRBJ1-1; weak D call: TRBD1 (5 bases). With 1 base removed from V and 3 bases from J, the gap between germline ends came to 15 bases. Germline V CDR1 and CDR2: DFQATT, SNEGSKA (reference sequence). The CDR3 covers 15 residues.

V gene TRBV5-1 combines with J gene TRBJ2-5; 12 nucleotides agree with TRBD2. Germline-derived CDR1 and CDR2 are SGHRS and YFSETQ. This CDR3 is 15 amino acids long. V gave up 3 bases and J gave up 3 bases; unmatched junction bases: 3. As DNA, the CDR3 is TGCGCCAGCAGCTGGCGGACTAGCGGGGAAGAGACCCAGTACTTC. This sequence encodes CASSWRTSGEETQYF.

This chain joins TRBV7-2 and TRBJ2-1; 9 positions agree with TRBD1. Germline V gives CDR1 SGHTA, CDR2 FQGNSA. This CDR3 has 15 amino acids. J lost 7 bases, V lost 3 bases, and 7 bases had no gene match. CDR3 in DNA: TGTGCCAGCAGCTTCCCCGGGACAGGGCGTAATGAGCAGTTCTTC. Protein sequence: CASSFPGTGRNEQFF.

Only one count was recorded for this clonotype. The J gene is TRBJ2-7, the V gene TRBV15, with TRBD2 matching 8 bases. The CDR3 consists of 14 residues. V lost 0 bases, J lost 2 bases, and 0 bases stayed unmatched. CDR1 and CDR2 from the germline V gene are LNHNV and YYDKDF (reference sequence). The CDR3 DNA follows: TGTGCCACCAGCAGAGAAGCGGGGGCCTACGAGCAGTACTTC. The encoded protein is CATSREAGAYEQYF.

The chain carries TRBV18 and TRBJ2-7; 9 positions agree with TRBD1. Trimming at V came to 1 base and at J to 4 bases, leaving 2 bases not matched to a gene. Per germline, CDR1 KGHSH and CDR2 LQKENI. The length of the CDR3 is 14 residues. CDR3 nucleotides: TGTGCCAGCTCACCACTAGGGACAGGGTACGAGCAGTACTTC. Its translation is CASSPLGTGYEQYF.

This chain connects TRBV6-1 to TRBJ2-7; 8 bases agree with TRBD2. V trimming: 7 bases; J trimming: 6 bases; junction bases outside the gene matches: 11. CDR1 is MNHNS and CDR2 is SASEGT in the germline V gene. This CDR3 spans 14 amino acids. The chain's CDR3 is CASTQGLAAREQYF. Here the CDR3 DNA reads TGTGCCAGCACTCAAGGACTAGCTGCACGCGAGCAGTACTTC.

This clonotype was seen a single time. V usage is TRBV4-3 and J usage is TRBJ2-7, with D possibly TRBD1 on 6 matching bases. V lost 3 bases to trimming and J lost 4 bases, with 10 bases between them. The V gene's germline CDR1 is LGHNA and CDR2 YSLEER. The CDR3 totals 13 residues. The CDR3 spells CASSHGRGYEQYF. The DNA for the CDR3 is TGCGCCAGCAGCCATGGCAGGGGATACGAGCAGTACTTC.

The CDR3 sequence is CASSSGGNEQFF. DNA of the CDR3: TGCGCCAGCAGCAGCGGGGGGAATGAGCAGTTCTTC. The chain links TRBV5-1 to TRBJ2-1; 9 nucleotides agree with TRBD2. The CDR3 runs 12 residues. V lost 4 bases, J lost 7 bases, and 0 bases stayed unmatched. Germline CDR1 and CDR2: SGHRS and YFSETQ.

This chain joins TRBV20-1 and TRBJ1-2, with D perhaps matching TRBD1 (5 bases). Deletions cut 0 bases from V and 10 bases from J, with 18 bases between. CDR3 length equals 14 residues. The germline CDR1 and CDR2 sequences are DFQATT and SNEGSKA (reference sequence). The CDR3 region has the DNA TGCAGTGCTAGAGAAGGCTCGGGACCCCAGGTCTACACCTTC. It yields the protein CSAREGSGPQVYTF.

The gene calls are TRBV6-2 or TRBV6-3 and TRBJ2-7; 7 bases match TRBD2. Germline values: CDR1 MNHEY, CDR2 SVGEGT. This CDR3 is 15 amino acids long. J was trimmed by 0 bases and V by 6 bases; bases with no gene match: 8. CDR3 coding DNA: TGTGCCAGCAGAGAGAGCGGGGCCACCTCCTACGAGCAGTACTTC. It is translated as CASRESGATSYEQYF.

V gene TRBV9 combines with J gene TRBJ1-1; 7 bases align to TRBD1. This CDR3 region has 16 residues. V shed 3 bases, J shed 1 base, and the junction held 9 bases outside the gene matches. From germline, CDR1 is SGDLS and CDR2 YYNGEE. The CDR3 protein is CASSARPQGRNTEAFF. For the CDR3, the DNA is TGTGCCAGCAGCGCCCGTCCACAGGGGAGGAACACTGAAGCTTTCTTT. The entire variable domain, with the rest obtained from reference TRBV9 and TRBJ1-1, is as follows: DSGVTQTPKHLITATGQRVTLRCSPRSGDLSVYWYQQSLDQGLQFLIQYYNGEERAKGNILERFSAQQFPDLHSELNLSSLELGDSALYFCASSARPQGRNTEAFFGQGTRLTVV.

In its sample, this clonotype was seen once. The V gene is TRBV20-1, the J gene TRBJ2-3; no reliable D call. The V and J ends lost 6 bases and 4 bases respectively, with 17 bases between them. Germline loops: CDR1 DFQATT, CDR2 SNEGSKA (reference sequence). The CDR3 has 14 residues. This CDR3 is CSAFTAIEADTQYF. DNA of the CDR3: TGCAGTGCGTTTACGGCTATCGAAGCAGATACGCAGTATTTT.

The chain employs TRBV20-1 and TRBJ1-5; D gene ambiguous. Germline CDR1 is DFQATT and CDR2 is SNEGSKA (reference sequence). V lost 5 bases to trimming and J lost 5 bases, with 16 bases between them. This CDR3 contains 14 residues. CDR3 DNA: TGCAGTGCTCCGAAGGAGAGGGCGCATCAGCCCCAGCATTTT. Translated, it gives CSAPKERAHQPQHF.

This chain connects TRBV7-2 to TRBJ1-1; D gene unclear. V was shortened by 2 bases and J by 5 bases, with 12 bases between the two germline ends. There are 14 residues in the CDR3. CDR1 is SGHTA, CDR2 FQGNSA, per germline. The CDR3 region is CASSLISAGTEAFF. The CDR3 region has the DNA TGTGCCAGCAGCTTAATTTCGGCGGGAACTGAAGCTTTCTTT.

The J gene is TRBJ2-1, the V gene TRBV9; tentative D call: TRBD1 (6 bases). The CDR3 is 15 amino acids. Germline V CDR1 and CDR2: SGDLS, YYNGEE. The V end lost 0 bases, the J end lost 0 bases, and 7 bases lay between the germline ends. CDR3: CASSVGGGSYNEQFF. The CDR3 region has the DNA TGTGCCAGCAGCGTAGGAGGGGGCTCCTACAATGAGCAGTTCTTC.

This clonotype has only a few counts. The J gene is TRBJ2-5, the V gene TRBV7-6; TRBD1 might be the D (5 bases). V was pared by 2 bases and J by 9 bases, with 19 bases between. Looked up from germline, CDR1 is SGHVS and CDR2 is FNYEAQ. The CDR3 totals 15 residues. The CDR3: CASSLPFGHQQAQYF. CDR3 coding DNA: TGTGCCAGCAGCTTACCCTTTGGACACCAGCAGGCCCAGTACTTC.

Worth noting for this clonotype: The junction does not match germline at one end; this may be a read error. The chain carries TRBV5-1 and TRBJ1-1; unclear D gene. Germline assignment: CDR1 SGHRS and CDR2 YFSETQ. The CDR3 is 15 residues long. The CDR3 coding sequence is TGCGCCAGCAGCTTGGGTGGAAGAGGTTCCACTGAAGTTTTCTTT. Translated: CASSLGGRGSTEVFF. The full variable domain, its missing parts supplied by reference TRBV5-1 and TRBJ1-1, is KAGVTQTPRYLIKTRGQQVTLSCSPISGHRSVSWYQQTPGQGLQFLFEYFSETQRNKGNFPGRFSGRQFSNSRSEMNVSTLELGDSALYLCASSLGGRGSTEVFFGQGTRLTVV.

Here the CDR3 reads CASSSTGTGQETQYF. CDR3 nucleotide sequence: TGCGCCAGCAGCTCGACCGGGACAGGCCAAGAGACCCAGTACTTC. This chain connects TRBV5-1 to TRBJ2-5; 8 bases fit TRBD1. Unmatched junction bases numbered 5, after V lost 3 bases and J lost 1 base. CDR1 is SGHRS and CDR2 is YFSETQ in the germline V gene. This CDR3 spans 15 amino acids. Together with reference TRBV5-1 and TRBJ2-5, the CDR3 gives the full variable domain: KAGVTQTPRYLIKTRGQQVTLSCSPISGHRSVSWYQQTPGQGLQFLFEYFSETQRNKGNFPGRFSGRQFSNSRSEMNVSTLELGDSALYLCASSSTGTGQETQYFGPGTRLLVL.

This chain connects TRBV9 to TRBJ2-5; possibly TRBD1 for D (6 bases). CDR1 and CDR2 from the germline V gene are SGDLS and YYNGEE. This CDR3 has 14 amino acids. V was trimmed by 0 bases and J by 1 base, leaving 7 bases between them. The DNA for the CDR3 is TGTGCCAGCAGCGTAGCCAGGGGCCAAGAGACCCAGTACTTC. Amino acid sequence: CASSVARGQETQYF.

CDR3 sequence: CASSLAGGGGPNNEQFF. The CDR3 DNA is TGTGCCAGCAGCTTAGCGGGGGGCGGGGGCCCAAACAATGAGCAGTTCTTC. This chain connects TRBV7-3 to TRBJ2-1; 8 nucleotides line up with TRBD2. Unmatched junction bases numbered 11, after V lost 2 bases and J lost 5 bases. Germline CDR1 and CDR2: SGHTA and FQGTGA. There are 17 residues in the CDR3.

The chain is built from TRBV6-1 and TRBJ2-3; 9 bases map to TRBD2. Germline lookup yields CDR1 MNHNS and CDR2 SASEGT. The V and J ends lost 6 bases and 6 bases, in that order; junction bases with no gene match: 7. CDR3 length: 14 amino acids. The CDR3: CASRWRGGWDTQYF. The CDR3 DNA reads as TGTGCCAGCAGGTGGCGGGGGGGTTGGGATACGCAGTATTTT.

There are a few counts of this clonotype. The rearrangement joins TRBV15 to TRBJ2-1; D ambiguous. Between the trimmed V and J ends, which lost 1 base and 1 base, there was a span of 5 bases. The V gene's germline CDR1 is LNHNV and CDR2 YYDKDF (reference sequence). The CDR3 has 14 amino acids. CDR3 amino acids: CATSRVGSYNEQFF. In DNA, the CDR3 is TGTGCCACCAGCAGAGTAGGGTCCTACAATGAGCAGTTCTTC.